The present T cell receptor beta chain was sequenced within a study of shared clonotypes between healthy human individuals. Study conclusions and caveats: In the sorted subsets, rarefaction showed sequencing was incomplete despite large depth. Across several donors, naive CD4 shared approximately 4.5%, naive CD8 3.5% to 4%, memory CD4 2% to 2.5%, memory CD8 about 0.4%.

Notes on this clone: Its antigen is as yet unknown.

Around 30,000 T cell genomes, or roughly 200 ng DNA, went into the sorted-subset replicate PCRs. Authors' processing steps: As immunoSEQ supplied junction-only sequences (without quality scores), filtering differed. Only in-frame clones appear in the TCRdb table, and some are missing; sequencing was by immunoSEQ multiplex PCR. The DNA gave D and trimming, while V, J and clone size come from that table. Here the sample spans a few million clones, approximately 90% being singletons. The CDR3 is made up of 15 amino acids. Germline V gene data show CDR1 as ENHRY and CDR2 as SYGVKD. V was cut by 6 bases and J by 3 bases, with 17 bases left in between.

The sequenced sample was naive CD4+ T cells sorted from blood. This sample's subset: CD45RA+ positively selected. The sequence derives from a man in his late teens or twenties in good health. V is TRBV10-3 and J is TRBJ2-5; D unresolved. In DNA form, the CDR3 reads TGTGCCATCAGCGGGTTCGGCACTATTAAAGAGACCCAGTACTTC. It specifies CAISGFGTIKETQYF.